These 9 T cell receptor beta chains came from one sample sequenced in a study of blood T cell repertoires in COVID-19. Only in-frame clones appear in the TCRdb table, and some are missing; sequencing was by immunoSEQ multiplex PCR. The sample lists 90,000 to 140,000 clones, approximately 72% seen once, with approximately 20% in the top ten. The material sequenced was peripheral blood. These receptors were taken from a woman aged 70-85 years with acute or convalescent COVID-19.

V gene TRBV25-1 combines with J gene TRBJ1-1; D may be TRBD1 (5 bases). The germline V gene encodes CDR1 MGHDK and CDR2 SYGVNS. This CDR3 comprises 17 residues. Trimming pared 4 bases from V and 0 bases from J, leaving 18 bases between. CDR3 protein: CASSARGTQGLNTEAFF. CDR3 nucleotide sequence: TGTGCCAGCAGTGCCCGAGGCACTCAGGGATTGAACACTGAAGCTTTCTTT.

The genes are TRBV2 and TRBJ1-6; D may be TRBD1 (5 bases). V lost 4 bases and J 13 bases, leaving 8 bases between the germline ends. The CDR3 is made up of 11 amino acids. Germline V CDR1 and CDR2: SNHLY, FYNNEI. CDR3 region: CASSVGGPLHF. DNA of the CDR3: TGTGCCAGCAGTGTCGGGGGGCCCCTCCACTTT.

The rearrangement links TRBV3-1 (or the pseudogene TRBV3-2) to TRBJ2-5, with 9 bases aligning to TRBD1. Trimming cost V 9 bases and J 2 bases; bases outside gene matches: 13. The CDR3 loop spans 16 amino acids. Germline V lookup: CDR1 LGHDT, CDR2 YNNKEL (reference sequence). The CDR3 DNA is TGTGCCAGGAGGCGGACAGGGGCCCCCCTTCAAGAGACCCAGTACTTC. This translates into CARRRTGAPLQETQYF.

This chain links TRBV5-6 with TRBJ1-2, with D possibly being TRBD1 (5 bases). Per the germline V gene, CDR1 is SGHDT and CDR2 is YYEEEE. With 4 bases removed from V and 5 bases from J, the gap between germline ends came to 18 bases. This CDR3 comprises 15 residues. The CDR3 DNA reads TGTGCCAGCAGCGCAGAATCCAGGGTCGGGTATGGCTACACCTTC. Amino acid sequence: CASSAESRVGYGYTF.

V gene TRBV6-2 or TRBV6-3 combines with J gene TRBJ2-2, with 9 bases matching TRBD1. CDR1 is MNHEY and CDR2 is SVGEGT in the germline V gene. The CDR3 consists of 14 residues. The ends lost 6 bases at V and 5 bases at J; junction bases unmatched: 4. CDR3 sequence reads: CASSQQGATGELFF. In DNA form, the CDR3 reads TGTGCCAGCAGCCAACAGGGGGCAACCGGGGAGCTGTTTTTT.

This clone was recorded only once. This sequence joins TRBV14 and TRBJ2-1; 8 nucleotides line up with TRBD1. The CDR3 loop spans 16 amino acids. Trimming at V came to 2 bases and at J to 4 bases, leaving 7 bases not matched to a gene. The germline V gene encodes CDR1 SGHDN and CDR2 FVKESK. The CDR3 nucleotides read TGTGCCAGCAGCCAAAGCAGGGGGCTTACTTACAATGAGCAGTTCTTC. Amino acid sequence: CASSQSRGLTYNEQFF.

This chain connects TRBV18 to TRBJ2-6, with D perhaps matching TRBD1 (6 bases). V gave up 3 bases and J gave up 0 bases, with 21 bases separating them. This CDR3 is 20 amino acids long. Germline V gene sequence: CDR1 KGHSH, CDR2 LQKENI. CDR3 sequence (DNA): TGTGCCAGCTCACCTTTTGATCGAGGGACACTAAACTCTGGGGCCAACGTCCTGACTTTC. The encoded protein is CASSPFDRGTLNSGANVLTF. Filled out from reference TRBV18 and TRBJ2-6, the complete variable domain reads NAGVMQNPRHLVRRRGQEARLRCSPMKGHSHVYWYRQLPEEGLKFMVYLQKENIIDESGMPKERFSAEFPKEGPSILRIQQVVRGDSAAYFCASSPFDRGTLNSGANVLTFGAGSRLTVL.

The rearrangement uses TRBV18 and TRBJ1-6, with TRBD1 matching over 7 bases. The trim removed 5 bases at V and 6 bases at J, leaving 4 bases unmatched. CDR3 length: 14 residues. Germline CDR1 and CDR2: KGHSH and LQKENI. The CDR3 DNA follows: TGTGCCAGCTCATCCCGGGACAGTAATTCACCCCTCCACTTT. Translating gives CASSSRDSNSPLHF.

Of note for this clone: Sequence at one end of the junction differs from germline and may be a read error. CDR3 coding DNA: TGTGCCAGTAGTAGTTCGAACACCGGGGAGCCGTTTTTT. This gives the protein CASSSSNTGEPFF. The V call is TRBV19, the J call TRBJ2-2; D possibly corresponds to TRBD2 (5 bases). CDR1 LNHDA and CDR2 SQIVND come from the germline V gene (reference sequence). The CDR3 length is 13 residues.